This passage covers 4 T cell receptor beta chains from one sample sequenced in a study of response to subunit inactivated influenza vaccine. TCRdb passed the RT-PCR reads through MiXCR, listing each CDR3 protein once. This table has 650,000 to 850,000 distinct CDR3 sequences, over 11% appearing once. The material sequenced was PBMCs from blood, taken 14 days before vaccination. Source of these receptors: a man aged 50 to 59 who received an inactivated influenza vaccine.

This clonotype was observed a single time. The V call is TRBV4-3, the J call TRBJ2-6; 7 bases line up with TRBD2. The CDR3 is 20 residues long. From germline, CDR1 is LGHNA and CDR2 YSLEER. V shed 0 bases, J shed 0 bases, and the junction held 11 bases outside the gene matches. The CDR3 spells CASSQDLSWTRSSGANVLTF. CDR3 in DNA: TGCGCCAGCAGCCAAGATCTTTCTTGGACTAGGTCCTCTGGGGCCAACGTCCTGACTTTC.

This clonotype came up many times. This chain links TRBV12-3 or TRBV12-4 with TRBJ2-2; D gene uncertain. The CDR3 consists of 18 residues. Trimming pared 1 base from V and 3 bases from J, leaving 18 bases between. CDR3 sequence: CASSLVLGFSVDTGELFF. The CDR3 DNA reads as TGTGCCAGCAGTTTAGTTCTTGGTTTTTCGGTGGACACCGGGGAGCTGTTTTTT.

The V and J genes are TRBV12-3 or TRBV12-4 and TRBJ1-5, with 10 bases that match TRBD1. CDR3 length: 15 amino acids. V trimming: 5 bases; J trimming: 4 bases; junction bases outside the gene matches: 5. The CDR3 DNA is TGTGCCAGCAGTGTCCGGACAGGGGGAAATCAGCCCCAGCATTTT. It is translated as CASSVRTGGNQPQHF.

The chain carries TRBV7-9 and TRBJ2-3; 10 bases align to TRBD2. Losses at the gene ends were 4 bases for V and 6 bases for J; bases not matched to a gene: 7. This CDR3 is built from 15 residues. Germline values: CDR1 SEHNR, CDR2 FQNEAQ (reference sequence). In DNA form, the CDR3 reads TGTGCCAGCAGCTCAGGACTAGCGGTGGGGGATACGCAGTATTTT. This translates into CASSSGLAVGDTQYF.